This T cell receptor (beta chain) emerged from a study of control samples from healthy donors and cancer patients (dated by TCRdb to the early 2020s). From cysteine to phenylalanine, the CDR3 is 14 amino acids long. Only CDR3 DNA remains: 42 bases, in frame from the first base. The germline V and J ends show losses of 2 bases and 10 bases respectively, and no gene match explains 7 bases of the junction. From the germline V gene (reference sequence), CDR1 is GTSNPN and CDR2 is SVGIG. Turning to this clone: No antigen is known for it. No quality values exist for individual bases; no much larger clone is one base distant.

Preparation of the library involved the immunoSEQ multiplex PCR assay. Entries here come from immuneACCESS through TCRdb and include only in-frame sequences with V and J called. Some clones fail to appear in such tables; in the studies checked, an unresolved V gene covers under half of the shortfall, and the cause of the remainder is unknown. Present in this sample are about 110,000 clones, just over 90% of which were seen just once. Clones ranked in the top ten supply roughly 4.5% of the sample. This receptor was identified in a human donor in good health. The donor label of this sample is uncertain. Specimen: blood. The V and J segments used are TRBV30 and TRBJ2-1, and TRBD2 matches 11 of the central bases. The DNA sequence follows: TGTGCCTGGAGTATAGCGGGGGGGCTCGGCGAGCAGTTCTTC. Translated, it gives CAWSIAGGLGEQFF. Outside the CDR3, residues come from the reference TRBV30 and TRBJ2-1 proteins, so the full variable domain is: SQTIHQWPATLVQPVGSPLSLECTVEGTSNPNLYWYRQAAGRGLQLLFYSVGIGQISSEVPQNLSASRPQDRQFILSSKKLLLSDSGFYLCAWSIAGGLGEQFFGPGTRLTVL.